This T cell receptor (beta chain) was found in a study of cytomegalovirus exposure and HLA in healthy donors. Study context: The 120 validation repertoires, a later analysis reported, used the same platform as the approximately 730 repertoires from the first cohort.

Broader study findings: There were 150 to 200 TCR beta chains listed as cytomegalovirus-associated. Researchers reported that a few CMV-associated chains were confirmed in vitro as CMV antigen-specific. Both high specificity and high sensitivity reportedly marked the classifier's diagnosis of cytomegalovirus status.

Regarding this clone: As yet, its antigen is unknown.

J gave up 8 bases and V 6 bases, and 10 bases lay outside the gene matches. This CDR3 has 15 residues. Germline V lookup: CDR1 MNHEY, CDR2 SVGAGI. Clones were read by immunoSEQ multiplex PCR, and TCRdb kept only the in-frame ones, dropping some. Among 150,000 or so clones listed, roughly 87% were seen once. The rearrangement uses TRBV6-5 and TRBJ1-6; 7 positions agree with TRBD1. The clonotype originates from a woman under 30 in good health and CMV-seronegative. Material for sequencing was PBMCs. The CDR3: CASSKTGTADSPLHF. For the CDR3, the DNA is TGTGCCAGCAGCAAAACCGGGACAGCAGATTCACCCCTCCACTTT.